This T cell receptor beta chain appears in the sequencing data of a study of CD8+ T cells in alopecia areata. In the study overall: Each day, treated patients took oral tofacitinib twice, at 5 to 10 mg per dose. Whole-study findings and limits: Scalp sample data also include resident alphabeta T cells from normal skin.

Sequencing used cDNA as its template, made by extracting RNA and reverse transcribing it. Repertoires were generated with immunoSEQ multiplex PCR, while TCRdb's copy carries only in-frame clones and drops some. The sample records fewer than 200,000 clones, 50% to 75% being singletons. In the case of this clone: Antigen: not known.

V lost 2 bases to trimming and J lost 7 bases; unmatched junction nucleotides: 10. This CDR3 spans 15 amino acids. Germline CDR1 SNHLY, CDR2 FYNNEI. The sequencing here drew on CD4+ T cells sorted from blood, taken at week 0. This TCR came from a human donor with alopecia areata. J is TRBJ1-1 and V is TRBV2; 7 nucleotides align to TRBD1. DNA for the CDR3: TGTGCCAGCAGTGAACTCCCGGGGCCAGGGGGTGAAGCTTTCTTT. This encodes CASSELPGPGGEAFF.